The rows below give T cell receptor beta chains drawn from one sample of a study of control samples from healthy donors and cancer patients. Profiling relied on immunoSEQ multiplex PCR, and the TCRdb table lists in-frame clones only, not all of them. The data show roughly 150,000 clones, over 85% seen once. The sample comprised blood. The receptors shown here come from a man between 18 and 29 years old in good health. The CDR3 runs from the conserved cysteine through the conserved F or W. A D gene is named only where the DNA matches it firmly.

d_call	j_call	v_call	cdr3_nt	cdr3_aa
TRBD1	TRBJ1-1	TRBV19	TGTGCCAGTAGTCCCCCCGGGACAGGGGACACTGAAGCTTTCTTT	CASSPPGTGDTEAFF
.	TRBJ2-3	TRBV7-8	TGTGCCAGCAGCCCGAGGGGCAGGAGCACAGATACGCAGTATTTT	CASSPRGRSTDTQYF
.	TRBJ1-2	TRBV28	TGTGCCAGCAGTTTAGGACCGGCTAACTATGGCTACACCTTC	CASSLGPANYGYTF
TRBD2	TRBJ2-1	TRBV11-2	TGTGCCAGCAGCCAGGGACTAGCGGGGGGGCCGGCCTACAATGAGCAGTTCTTC	CASSQGLAGGPAYNEQFF
.	TRBJ1-1	TRBV5-1	TGCGCCAGCAGCTTGGATATGGGAATGAACACTGAAGCTTTCTTT	CASSLDMGMNTEAFF
TRBD1	TRBJ2-5	TRBV4-1	TGCGCCAGCAGCCAAGATGACAGGGTCCGGGAGACCCAGTACTTC	CASSQDDRVRETQYF
TRBD2	TRBJ2-2	TRBV5-4	TGTGCCAGCAGTCATGGGGGGGCGACTAGCGGGGTGCTAAACACCGGGGAGCTGTTTTTT	CASSHGGATSGVLNTGELFF
.	TRBJ1-3	TRBV7-6	TGTGCCAGCAGCCGTACTCCAGAAGCCGTTGGGGCGATGGACACCATATATTTT	CASSRTPEAVGAMDTIYF
TRBD1	TRBJ2-7	TRBV9	TGTGCCAGCAGCCCCCGGGACAGGGGGCAGGAGCAGTACTTC	CASSPRDRGQEQYF
.	TRBJ1-3	TRBV30	TGTGCCTGGAGAAGTTGGGAGGGGAGACCTCCTGGAAACACCATATATTTT	CAWRSWEGRPPGNTIYF
.	TRBJ2-5	TRBV18	TGTGCCAGCTCAACAGGGATGGAGACCCAGTACTTC	CASSTGMETQYF
.	TRBJ1-5	TRBV28	TGTGCCAGCAGATGGGGGGAGATCAGCAATCAGCCCCAGCATTTT	CASRWGEISNQPQHF
TRBD1	TRBJ1-1	TRBV29-1	TGCAGCGTCGATATGGGACAGAAGAACACTGAAGCTTTCTTT	CSVDMGQKNTEAFF
TRBD1	TRBJ1-2	TRBV7-6	TGTGCCAGCAGCCGACAGGGTATCGAGGGCTACACCTTC	CASSRQGIEGYTF
TRBD2	TRBJ2-3	TRBV10-3	TGTGCCATCAGTGCCCGGCGGGAGGGCAGGTCAGATACGCAGTATTTT	CAISARREGRSDTQYF
TRBD1	TRBJ1-1	TRBV11-2	TGTGCCAGCAGCTCTCGACAGGGGAACACTGAAGCTTTCTTT	CASSSRQGNTEAFF
.	TRBJ2-6	TRBV28	TGTGCCAGCAGTGGATTCCTCTCTGGGGCCAACGTCCTGACTTTC	CASSGFLSGANVLTF
.	TRBJ1-2	TRBV19	TGTGCCAGTACCAGGGGACATTTTGAAGGCTACACCTTC	CASTRGHFEGYTF
.	TRBJ1-2	TRBV9	TGTGCCAGCAGCATTAGTGACAGCTATGGCTACACCTTC	CASSISDSYGYTF
TRBD1	TRBJ1-2	TRBV12-3/TRBV12-4	TGTGCCAGTGAGACAGGGGACAACTATGGCTACACCTTC	CASETGDNYGYTF
.	TRBJ1-6	TRBV30	TGTGCCTGGAGTGTCTGGGGGGACTCCTATAATTCACCCCTCCACTTT	CAWSVWGDSYNSPLHF
.	TRBJ1-1	TRBV28	TGTGCCAGCAGTTTCGGGGGCGCAAGAAACACTGAAGCTTTCTTT	CASSFGGARNTEAFF
.	TRBJ2-7	TRBV7-9	TGTGCCAGCAGTTCCCGATGGCACGAGCAGTACTTC	CASSSRWHEQYF
TRBD1	TRBJ1-2	TRBV6-5	TGTGCCAGCAGTCGGGACAGGTCGCGCTATGGCTACACCTTC	CASSRDRSRYGYTF
.	TRBJ1-1	TRBV21-1	TGTGCCAGCAGCACAAGGGGCCGGGACAGGGGGCGAGAGGTGAACACTGAAGCTTTCTTT	CASSTRGRDRGREVNTEAFF
.	TRBJ2-2	TRBV5-1	TGCGCCAGCAGCTTTTCGCAGACCGGGGAGCTGTTTTTT	CASSFSQTGELFF
.	TRBJ1-2	TRBV11-1	TGTGCCAGCAGCTCGGACGGGGAGATAAGGGGCTACACCTTC	CASSSDGEIRGYTF
TRBD1	TRBJ1-1	TRBV9	TGTGCCAGCAGCGTTCACACAGGGGGCACTGAAGCTTTCTTT	CASSVHTGGTEAFF
TRBD1	TRBJ2-1	TRBV10-1	TGCGCCAGCAGTGATCCGCCGGGACAGGGAAATTTAAATGAGCAGTTCTTC	CASSDPPGQGNLNEQFF
TRBD1	TRBJ1-2	TRBV4-3	TGCGCCAGCAGCACCCACACAGGGGGCCATGGCTACACCTTC	CASSTHTGGHGYTF